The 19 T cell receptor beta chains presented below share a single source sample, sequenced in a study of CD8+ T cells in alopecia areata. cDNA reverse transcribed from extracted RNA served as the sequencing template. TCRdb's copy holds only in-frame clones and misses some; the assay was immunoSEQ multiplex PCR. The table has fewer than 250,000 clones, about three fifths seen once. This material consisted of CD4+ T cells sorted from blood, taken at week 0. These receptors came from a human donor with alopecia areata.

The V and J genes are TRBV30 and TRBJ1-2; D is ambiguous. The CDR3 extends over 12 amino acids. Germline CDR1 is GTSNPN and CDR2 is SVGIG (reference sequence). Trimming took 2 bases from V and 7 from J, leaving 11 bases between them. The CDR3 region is CAWSQDRSGYTF. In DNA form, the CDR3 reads TGTGCCTGGAGTCAGGACCGTAGTGGCTACACCTTC.

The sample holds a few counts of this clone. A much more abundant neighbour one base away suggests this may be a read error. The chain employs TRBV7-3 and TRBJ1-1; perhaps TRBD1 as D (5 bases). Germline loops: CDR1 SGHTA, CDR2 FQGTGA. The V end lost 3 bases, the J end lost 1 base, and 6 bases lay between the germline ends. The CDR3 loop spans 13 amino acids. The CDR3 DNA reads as TGTGCCAGCAGCTTTCAGGGGAACACTGAAGCTTTCTTT. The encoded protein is CASSFQGNTEAFF.

The CDR3: CASSPAAGKDTQYF. CDR3 bases: TGTGCCAGCAGCCCCGCGGCGGGCAAAGATACGCAGTATTTT. The rearrangement uses TRBV5-4 and TRBJ2-3; D possibly corresponds to TRBD2 (5 bases). The CDR3 runs to 14 residues. Trimming cost V 4 bases and J 5 bases, with 14 bases left between them. Germline values: CDR1 SGHNT, CDR2 YYREEE (reference sequence).

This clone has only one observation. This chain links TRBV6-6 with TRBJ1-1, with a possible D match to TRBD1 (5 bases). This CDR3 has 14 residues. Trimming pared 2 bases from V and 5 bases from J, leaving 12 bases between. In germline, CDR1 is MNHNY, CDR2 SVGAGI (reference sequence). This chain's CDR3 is CASSYGQGGTEAFF. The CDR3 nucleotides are TGTGCCAGCAGTTACGGCCAGGGAGGGACTGAAGCTTTCTTT.

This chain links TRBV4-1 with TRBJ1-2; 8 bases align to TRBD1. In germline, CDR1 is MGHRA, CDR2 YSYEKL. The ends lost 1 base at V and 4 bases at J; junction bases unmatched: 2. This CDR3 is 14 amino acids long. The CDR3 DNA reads TGCGCCAGCAGCCAAGGCCAGGGGGCCTATGGCTACACCTTC. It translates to CASSQGQGAYGYTF.

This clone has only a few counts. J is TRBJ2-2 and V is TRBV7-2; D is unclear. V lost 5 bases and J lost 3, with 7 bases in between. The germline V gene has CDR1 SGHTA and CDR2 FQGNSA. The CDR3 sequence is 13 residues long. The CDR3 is CASSLWDTGELFF. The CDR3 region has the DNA TGTGCCAGCAGCCTATGGGACACCGGGGAGCTGTTTTTT.

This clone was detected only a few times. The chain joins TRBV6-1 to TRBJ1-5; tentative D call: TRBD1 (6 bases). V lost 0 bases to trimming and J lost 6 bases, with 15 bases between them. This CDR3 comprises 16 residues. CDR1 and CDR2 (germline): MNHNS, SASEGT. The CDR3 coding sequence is TGTGCCAGCAGTGAAGCGCCAGGGGCGCAGAGTCAGCCCCAGCATTTT. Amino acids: CASSEAPGAQSQPQHF.

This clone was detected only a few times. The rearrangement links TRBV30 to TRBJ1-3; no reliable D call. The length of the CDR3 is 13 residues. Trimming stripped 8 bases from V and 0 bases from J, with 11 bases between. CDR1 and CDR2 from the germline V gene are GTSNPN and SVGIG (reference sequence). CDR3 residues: CAGTVHSGNTIYF. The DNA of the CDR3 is TGTGCCGGAACTGTACACTCTGGAAACACCATATATTTT. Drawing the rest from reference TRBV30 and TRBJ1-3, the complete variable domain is SQTIHQWPATLVQPVGSPLSLECTVEGTSNPNLYWYRQAAGRGLQLLFYSVGIGQISSEVPQNLSASRPQDRQFILSSKKLLLSDSGFYLCAGTVHSGNTIYFGEGSWLTVV.

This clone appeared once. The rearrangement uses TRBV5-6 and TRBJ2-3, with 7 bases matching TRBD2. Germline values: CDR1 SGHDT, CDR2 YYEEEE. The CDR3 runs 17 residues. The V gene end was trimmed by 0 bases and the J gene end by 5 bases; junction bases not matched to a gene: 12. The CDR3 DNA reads TGTGCCAGCAGCTTGGAATTCGCTAGCGGAGTAGGAGATACGCAGTATTTT. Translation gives CASSLEFASGVGDTQYF.

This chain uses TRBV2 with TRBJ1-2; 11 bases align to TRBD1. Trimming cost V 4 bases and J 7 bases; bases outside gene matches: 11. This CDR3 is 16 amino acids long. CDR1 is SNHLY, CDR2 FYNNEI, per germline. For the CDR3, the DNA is TGTGCCAGCAGTGCCTATCGGACAGGGGGCCTCGGTGGCTACACCTTC. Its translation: CASSAYRTGGLGGYTF.

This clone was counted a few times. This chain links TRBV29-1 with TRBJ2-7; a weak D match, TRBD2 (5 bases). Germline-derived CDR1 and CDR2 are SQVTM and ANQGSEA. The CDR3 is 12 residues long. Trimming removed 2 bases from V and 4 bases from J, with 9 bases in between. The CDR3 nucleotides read TGCAGCGTTGAATCCACGGGATACGAGCAGTACTTC. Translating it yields CSVESTGYEQYF.

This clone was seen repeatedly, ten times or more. This CDR3 reads CASSPYYEQYF. The CDR3 DNA sequence: TGTGCCAGCAGTCCCTACTACGAGCAGTACTTC. The rearrangement uses TRBV28 and TRBJ2-7; D is uncertain. CDR1 is MDHEN, CDR2 SYDVKM, per germline. The V end lost 5 bases, the J end lost 3 bases, and 5 bases lay between the germline ends. The CDR3 is 11 amino acids.

This CDR3 reads CASSRNLQGTAEAFF. The CDR3 coding sequence is TGTGCCAGCAGCCGGAACCTACAGGGGACTGCTGAAGCTTTCTTT. This chain uses TRBV4-2 with TRBJ1-1, with 7 bases matching TRBD1. Germline CDR1 reads LGHNA; CDR2 reads YNFKEQ. This CDR3 is built from 15 residues. Trimming cost V 4 bases and J 6 bases; bases outside gene matches: 11.

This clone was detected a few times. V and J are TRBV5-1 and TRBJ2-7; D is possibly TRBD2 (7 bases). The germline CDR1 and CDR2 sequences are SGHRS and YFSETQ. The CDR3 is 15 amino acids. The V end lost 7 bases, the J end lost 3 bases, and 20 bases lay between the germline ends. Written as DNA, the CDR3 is TGCGCCAGCCGTCGTTGGGGGGGCGCGAACTACGAGCAGTACTTC. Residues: CASRRWGGANYEQYF.

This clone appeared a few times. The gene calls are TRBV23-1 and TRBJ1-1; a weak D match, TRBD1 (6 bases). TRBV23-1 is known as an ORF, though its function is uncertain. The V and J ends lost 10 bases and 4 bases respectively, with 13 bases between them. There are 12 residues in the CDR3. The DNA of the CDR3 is TGCGCCACAGGGGACGTGACCACTGAAGCTTTCTTT. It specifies CATGDVTTEAFF.

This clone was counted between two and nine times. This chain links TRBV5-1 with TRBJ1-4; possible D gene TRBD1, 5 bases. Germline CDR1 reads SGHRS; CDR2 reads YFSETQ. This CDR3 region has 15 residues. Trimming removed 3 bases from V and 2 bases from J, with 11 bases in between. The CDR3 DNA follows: TGCGCCAGCAGCTCTAAAGGGGCTACTAATGAAAAACTGTTTTTT. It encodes CASSSKGATNEKLFF.

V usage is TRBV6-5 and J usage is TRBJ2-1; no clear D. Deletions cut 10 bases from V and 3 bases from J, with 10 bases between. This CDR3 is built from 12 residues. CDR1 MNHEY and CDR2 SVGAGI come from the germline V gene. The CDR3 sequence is CATQSDYNEQFF. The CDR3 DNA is TGTGCCACCCAAAGTGACTACAATGAGCAGTTCTTC.

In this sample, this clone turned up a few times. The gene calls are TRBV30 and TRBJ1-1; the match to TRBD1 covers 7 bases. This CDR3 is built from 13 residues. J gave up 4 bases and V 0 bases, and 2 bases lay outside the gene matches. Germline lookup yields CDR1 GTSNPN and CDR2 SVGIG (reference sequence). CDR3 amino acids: CAWSVQGSTEAFF. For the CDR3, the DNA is TGTGCCTGGAGTGTACAGGGGTCCACTGAAGCTTTCTTT. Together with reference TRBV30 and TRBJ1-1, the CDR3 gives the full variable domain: SQTIHQWPATLVQPVGSPLSLECTVEGTSNPNLYWYRQAAGRGLQLLFYSVGIGQISSEVPQNLSASRPQDRQFILSSKKLLLSDSGFYLCAWSVQGSTEAFFGQGTRLTVV.

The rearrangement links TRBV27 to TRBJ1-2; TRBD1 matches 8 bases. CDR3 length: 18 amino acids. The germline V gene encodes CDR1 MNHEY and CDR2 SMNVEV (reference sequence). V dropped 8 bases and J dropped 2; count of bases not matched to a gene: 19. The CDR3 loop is CASRTLGQGRGSNYGYTF. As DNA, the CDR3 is TGTGCCAGCCGAACGTTAGGACAGGGTCGGGGATCCAACTATGGCTACACCTTC.